This T cell receptor beta chain is from a study of blood T cell repertoires in COVID-19. Study information: COVID-19 samples, acute and convalescent, were from the United States, Italy and Spain. The cDNA or gDNA used as material had been derived from T cells, B-cell-depleted T cells, or PBMCs.

This CDR3 is built from 15 residues. V lost 0 bases and J 7 bases, leaving 13 bases between the germline ends. Germline-derived CDR1 and CDR2 are SGHKS and YYEKEE (reference sequence). Method: immunoSEQ multiplex PCR; TCRdb's copy keeps in-frame clones and lacks some. This table has a few hundred thousand clones, over 65% appearing once. The origin of this receptor is a human donor with acute or convalescent COVID-19. The donor label of this sample is uncertain. What was sequenced was peripheral blood. The chain carries TRBV5-5 and TRBJ1-4, with D perhaps TRBD1 (5 bases). The CDR3, as DNA: TGTGCCAGCAGCTTGGTCGGGGGAAGTTTTGAAAAACTGTTTTTT. It yields the protein CASSLVGGSFEKLFF.